This TCR beta chain derives from a study of blood T cell repertoires in COVID-19. Overall study context: The study drew acute and convalescent COVID-19 samples from the United States, Italy and Spain. T cells, B-cell-depleted T cells, or PBMCs supplied cDNA or gDNA.

Original data processing: Reference gene primers were amplified, and this amplification served to estimate nucleated cell counts. The table came from immunoSEQ multiplex PCR; TCRdb's copy has only in-frame clones and leaves some out. That table is the source of V, J and clone size, and D and trimming were worked out from the DNA. The sample gives 400,000 to 550,000 clones, 87% of which show up once; around 1.8% is in the top ten. This CDR3 comprises 14 residues. Germline V gives CDR1 LGHDT, CDR2 YNNKEL (reference sequence). Trimming cost V 2 bases and J 8 bases, with 15 bases left between them. This receptor was obtained from a woman between 18 and 29 years old with acute COVID-19. The chain couples TRBV3-1 (or the pseudogene TRBV3-2) to TRBJ1-2; unclear D gene. Sequenced: PBMCs or T cells enriched from blood (not recorded which). CDR3 in amino acids: CASSQRNGEIGYTF. Here the CDR3 DNA reads TGTGCCAGCAGCCAACGGAACGGGGAGATCGGCTACACCTTC.